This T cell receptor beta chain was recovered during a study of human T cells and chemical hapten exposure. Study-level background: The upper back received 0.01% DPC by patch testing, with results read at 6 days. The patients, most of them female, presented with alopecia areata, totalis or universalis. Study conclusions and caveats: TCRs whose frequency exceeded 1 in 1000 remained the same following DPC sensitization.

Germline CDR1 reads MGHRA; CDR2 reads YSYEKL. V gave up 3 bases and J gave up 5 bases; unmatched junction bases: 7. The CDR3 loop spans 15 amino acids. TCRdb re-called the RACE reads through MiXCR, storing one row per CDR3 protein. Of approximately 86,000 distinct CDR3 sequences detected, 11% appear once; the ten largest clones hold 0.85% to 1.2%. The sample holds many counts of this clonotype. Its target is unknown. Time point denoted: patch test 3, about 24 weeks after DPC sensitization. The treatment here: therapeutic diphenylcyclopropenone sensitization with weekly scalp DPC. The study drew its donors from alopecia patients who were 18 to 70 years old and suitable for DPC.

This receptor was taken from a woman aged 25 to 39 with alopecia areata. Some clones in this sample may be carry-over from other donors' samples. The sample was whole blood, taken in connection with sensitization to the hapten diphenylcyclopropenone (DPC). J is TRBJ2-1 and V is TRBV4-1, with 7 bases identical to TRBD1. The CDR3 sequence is CASSHPDRTDNEQFF. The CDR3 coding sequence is TGCGCCAGCAGCCACCCGGACAGGACAGACAATGAGCAGTTCTTC.